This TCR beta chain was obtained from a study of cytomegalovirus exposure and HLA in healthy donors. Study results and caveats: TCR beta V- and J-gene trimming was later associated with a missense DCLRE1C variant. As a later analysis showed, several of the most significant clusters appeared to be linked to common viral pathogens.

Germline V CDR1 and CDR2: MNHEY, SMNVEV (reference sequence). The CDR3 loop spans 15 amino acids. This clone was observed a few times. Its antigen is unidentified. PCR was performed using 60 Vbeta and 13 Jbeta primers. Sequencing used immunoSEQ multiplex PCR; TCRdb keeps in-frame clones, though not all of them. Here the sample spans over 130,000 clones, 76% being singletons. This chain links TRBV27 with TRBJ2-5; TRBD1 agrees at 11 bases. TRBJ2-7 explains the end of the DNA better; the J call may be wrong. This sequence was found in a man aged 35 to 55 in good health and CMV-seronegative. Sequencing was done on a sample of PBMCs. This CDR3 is CASSLADRGRDEQYF. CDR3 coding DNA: TGTGCCAGCAGCCTCGCGGACAGGGGGCGCGACGAGCAGTACTTC.